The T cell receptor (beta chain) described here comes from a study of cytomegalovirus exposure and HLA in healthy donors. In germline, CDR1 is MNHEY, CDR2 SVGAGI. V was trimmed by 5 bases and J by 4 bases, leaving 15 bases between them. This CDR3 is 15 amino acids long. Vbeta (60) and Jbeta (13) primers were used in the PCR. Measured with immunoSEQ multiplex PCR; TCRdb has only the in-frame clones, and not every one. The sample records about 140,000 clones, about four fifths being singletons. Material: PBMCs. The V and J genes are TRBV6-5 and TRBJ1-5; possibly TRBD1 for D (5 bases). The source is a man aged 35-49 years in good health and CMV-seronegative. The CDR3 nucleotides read TGTGCCAGCAGTCCATTGACAGCAAATAATCAGCCCCAGCATTTT. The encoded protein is CASSPLTANNQPQHF.